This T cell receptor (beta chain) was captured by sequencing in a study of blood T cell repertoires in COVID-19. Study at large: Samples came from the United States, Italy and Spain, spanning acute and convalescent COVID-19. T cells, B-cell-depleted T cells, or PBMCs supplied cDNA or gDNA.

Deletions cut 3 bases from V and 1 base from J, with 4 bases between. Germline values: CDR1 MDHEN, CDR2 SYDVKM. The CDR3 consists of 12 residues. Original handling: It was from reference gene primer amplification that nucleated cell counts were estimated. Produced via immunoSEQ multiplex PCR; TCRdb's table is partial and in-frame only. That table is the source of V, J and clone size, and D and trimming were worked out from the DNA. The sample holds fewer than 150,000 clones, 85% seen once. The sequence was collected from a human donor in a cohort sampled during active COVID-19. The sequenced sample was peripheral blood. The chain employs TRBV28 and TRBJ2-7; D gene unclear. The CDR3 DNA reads TGTGCCAGCAGTTTCTCGTCCTACGAGCAGTACTTC. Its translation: CASSFSSYEQYF.